This T cell receptor (beta chain) was recovered during a study of beta chain features in type 1 diabetes. Whole-study findings and limits: When Type 1 diabetes patients were examined, their TCRB CDR3s proved moderately but significantly shorter in all four CD4+ subsets.

Every bit of the isolated RNA underwent reverse transcription, so sequencing read expressed TCRB transcripts. Sequencing was performed with immunoSEQ multiplex PCR; in TCRdb, only in-frame clones are kept and a portion is missing. This table holds hundreds of thousands of clones, 15% to 19% found once. V dropped 1 base and J dropped 5 bases, with 26 bases sitting between them. Germline values: CDR1 LNHNV, CDR2 YYDKDF (reference sequence). The length of the CDR3 is 19 residues. This clone was counted only a few times. Its target is not known. Sequencing was done on a sample of naive CD4+ T cells from blood. The TCR was taken from a man in his late teens or twenties in good health. V usage is TRBV15 and J usage is TRBJ2-5, with D perhaps TRBD2 (5 bases). CDR3 sequence reads: CATSRALTGKPSRRETQYF. CDR3 sequence (DNA): TGTGCCACCAGCAGAGCCCTCACGGGGAAGCCTAGTAGGCGGGAGACCCAGTACTTC.